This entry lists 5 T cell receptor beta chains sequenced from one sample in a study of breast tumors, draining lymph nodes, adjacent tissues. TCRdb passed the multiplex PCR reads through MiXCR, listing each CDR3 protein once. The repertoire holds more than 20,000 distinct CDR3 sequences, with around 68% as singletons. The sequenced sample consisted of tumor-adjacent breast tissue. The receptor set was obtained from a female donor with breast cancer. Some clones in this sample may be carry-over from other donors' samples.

DNA of the CDR3: TGTGCCAGCAGTTACTCGACAGGGGAGGGTGGCTACACCTTC. It specifies CASSYSTGEGGYTF. This rearrangement joins TRBV6-6 to TRBJ1-2; 8 bases line up with TRBD1. Per germline, CDR1 MNHNY and CDR2 SVGAGI (reference sequence). This CDR3 spans 14 amino acids. V gave up 0 bases and J gave up 7 bases; unmatched junction bases: 4.

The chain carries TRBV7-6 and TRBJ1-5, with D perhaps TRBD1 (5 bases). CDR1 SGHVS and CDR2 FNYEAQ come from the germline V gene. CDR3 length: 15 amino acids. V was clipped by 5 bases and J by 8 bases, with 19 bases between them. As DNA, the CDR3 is TGTGCCAGCAGCCCTGGGACGGGGGAGGTGGAGCCCCAGCATTTT. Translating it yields CASSPGTGEVEPQHF.

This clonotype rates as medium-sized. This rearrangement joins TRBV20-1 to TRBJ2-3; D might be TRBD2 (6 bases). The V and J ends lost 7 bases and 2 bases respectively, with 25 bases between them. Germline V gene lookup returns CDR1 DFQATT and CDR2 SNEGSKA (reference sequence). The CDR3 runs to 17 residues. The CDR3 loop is CSVERPGAPSSTDTQYF. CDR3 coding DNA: TGCAGTGTTGAGCGCCCGGGAGCCCCATCTTCCACAGATACGCAGTATTTT.

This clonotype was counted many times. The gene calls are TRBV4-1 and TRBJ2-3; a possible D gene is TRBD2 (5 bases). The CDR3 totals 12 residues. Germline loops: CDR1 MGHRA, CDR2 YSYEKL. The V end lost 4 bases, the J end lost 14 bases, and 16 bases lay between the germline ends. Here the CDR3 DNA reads TGCGCCAGCAGCCTCCCGGGCCGGGGTTTGTATTTT. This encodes CASSLPGRGLYF.

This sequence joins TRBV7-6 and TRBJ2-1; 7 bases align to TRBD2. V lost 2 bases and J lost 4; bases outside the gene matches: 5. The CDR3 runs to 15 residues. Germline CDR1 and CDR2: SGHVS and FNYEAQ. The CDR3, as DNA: TGTGCCAGCAGCTTATTGGGGGGGGGTTACAATGAGCAGTTCTTC. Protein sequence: CASSLLGGGYNEQFF.